This TCR beta chain was captured in a study of T cell responses to AZD1222 COVID-19 vaccine. For this clone: Its antigen is unknown.

Sequencing was performed with immunoSEQ multiplex PCR; in TCRdb, only in-frame clones are kept and a portion is missing. The sample shows around 110,000 clones, around 90% of them seen only once. CDR1 is SEHNR and CDR2 is FQNEAQ in the germline V gene (reference sequence). J was trimmed by 4 bases and V by 5 bases; bases with no gene match: 8. This CDR3 region has 14 residues. Study-wide findings and caveats: The span of vaccine-associated CD4 TCRs extended across spike, with dominance at 160-218 and 743-854. Spike-specific TCR breadth and depth were elevated following two AZD1222 doses. Repertoire samples came only from after the peak T cell response. In a largely white British group with more females than males, clonal diversity was possibly underestimated.

V is TRBV7-9 and J is TRBJ2-7, with 7 nucleotides matching TRBD2. The sequence was obtained from an adult in good health. This material consisted of peripheral blood, taken on day 0 of AZD1222 vaccination. CDR3 nucleotides: TGTGCCAGCAGCCCCATGCGGGGGATATACGAGCAGTACTTC. It is translated as CASSPMRGIYEQYF.